This T cell receptor (beta chain) was recovered during a study of human T cells and chemical hapten exposure. TCRdb reprocessed the RACE reads via MiXCR and lists one record per CDR3 protein. Of tens of thousands of distinct CDR3 sequences in the sample, approximately 11% were seen once. This clonotype has just a few counts. Trimming took off 3 bases at V and 13 bases at J, with 16 bases between the two ends. Germline V gene lookup returns CDR1 DFQATT and CDR2 SNEGSKA (reference sequence). The CDR3 covers 12 residues. Time point noted: patch test 3, about 24 weeks after DPC sensitization. Regarding treatment: therapeutic diphenylcyclopropenone sensitization with weekly scalp DPC. Extraction of total RNA was performed on unfractionated whole blood.

This specimen consisted of whole blood, obtained in connection with sensitization to the hapten diphenylcyclopropenone (DPC). The rearrangement uses TRBV20-1 and TRBJ1-5; D perhaps matches TRBD1 (6 bases). This TCR was recovered from a woman in her thirties or forties with alopecia areata. Some clones in this sample may be carry-over from other donors' samples. The CDR3 sequence is CSARAGQLPQHF. CDR3 coding DNA: TGCAGTGCTAGGGCCGGACAGCTTCCTCAGCATTTT.